This TCR beta chain was captured in a study of blood T cells in healthy people across ages. Through a sample-barcoded 5' primer and a J-beta primer mix, a second PCR was run for roughly 6 to 12 cycles. Carrying 12 random nucleotides, a template-switch adaptor labeled each individual cDNA molecule. TCRdb re-analysed the 5' RACE reads in MiXCR, keeping a single row per CDR3 protein. The sample lists about 1.5 million distinct CDR3 sequences, around 39% occurring once. Each individual donor underwent a draw of ten milliliters of peripheral blood. V lost 3 bases, J lost 14 bases, and 4 bases stayed unmatched. The CDR3 length is 11 residues. The germline V gene encodes CDR1 MGHRA and CDR2 YSYEKL. About this clonotype: Its antigen is as yet unknown.

General study findings and limits: Naive CD4+ cells and diversity were both higher in long-lived donors than in aged donors. PBMCs were not sorted, which prevented a conclusive comparison of naive versus antigen-experienced cells.

The sample taken for sequencing was blood. The TCR sequence derives from a young woman in good health. V usage is TRBV4-1 and J usage is TRBJ2-1; 7 nucleotides agree with TRBD2. CDR3 sequence reads: CASSQSGTEFF. DNA of the CDR3: TGCGCCAGCAGCCAGAGCGGGACGGAGTTCTTC.